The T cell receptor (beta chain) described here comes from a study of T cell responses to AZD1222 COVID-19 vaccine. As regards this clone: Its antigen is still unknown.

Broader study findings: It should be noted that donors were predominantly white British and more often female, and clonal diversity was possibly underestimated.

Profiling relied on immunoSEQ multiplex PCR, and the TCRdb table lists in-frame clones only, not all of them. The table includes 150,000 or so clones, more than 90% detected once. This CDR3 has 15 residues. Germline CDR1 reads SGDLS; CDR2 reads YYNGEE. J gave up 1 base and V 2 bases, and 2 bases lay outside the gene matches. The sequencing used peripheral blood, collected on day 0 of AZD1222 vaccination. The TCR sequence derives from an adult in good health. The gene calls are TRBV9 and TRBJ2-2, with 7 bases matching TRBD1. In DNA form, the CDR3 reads TGTGCCAGCAGCGTTAGACAGGGGAACACCGGGGAGCTGTTTTTT. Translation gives CASSVRQGNTGELFF.